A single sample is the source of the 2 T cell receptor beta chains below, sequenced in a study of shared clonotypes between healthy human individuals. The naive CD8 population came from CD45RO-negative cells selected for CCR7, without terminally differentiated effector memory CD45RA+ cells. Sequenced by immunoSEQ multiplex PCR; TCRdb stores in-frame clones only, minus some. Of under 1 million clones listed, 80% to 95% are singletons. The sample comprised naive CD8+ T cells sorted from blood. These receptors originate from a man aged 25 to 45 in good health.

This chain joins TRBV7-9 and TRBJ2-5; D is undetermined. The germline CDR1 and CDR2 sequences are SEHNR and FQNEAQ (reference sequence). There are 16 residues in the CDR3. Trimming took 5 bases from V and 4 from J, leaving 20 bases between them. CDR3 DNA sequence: TGTGCCAGCAGCCGTCCCCTCGAGCCAACTGGAGAGACCCAGTACTTC. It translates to CASSRPLEPTGETQYF.

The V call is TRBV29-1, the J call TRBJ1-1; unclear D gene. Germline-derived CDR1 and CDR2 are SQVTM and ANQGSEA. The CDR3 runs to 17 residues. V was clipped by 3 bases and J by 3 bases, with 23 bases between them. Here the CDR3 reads CSVDPTMTPPQDTEAFF. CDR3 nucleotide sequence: TGCAGCGTTGATCCTACGATGACTCCTCCACAAGACACTGAAGCTTTCTTT.